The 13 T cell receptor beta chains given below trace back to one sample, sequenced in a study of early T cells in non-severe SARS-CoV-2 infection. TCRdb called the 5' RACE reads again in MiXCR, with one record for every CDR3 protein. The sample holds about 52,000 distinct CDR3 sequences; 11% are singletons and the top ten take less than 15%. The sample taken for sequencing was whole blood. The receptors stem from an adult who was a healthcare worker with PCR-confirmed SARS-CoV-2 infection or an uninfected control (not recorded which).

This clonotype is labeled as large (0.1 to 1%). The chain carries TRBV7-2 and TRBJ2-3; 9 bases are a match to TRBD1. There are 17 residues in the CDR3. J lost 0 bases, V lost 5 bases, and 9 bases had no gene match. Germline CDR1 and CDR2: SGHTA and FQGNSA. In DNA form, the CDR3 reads TGTGCCAGCAGCCTGGGCGGCGGACAGGGGAGCACAGATACGCAGTATTTT. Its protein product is CASSLGGGQGSTDTQYF.

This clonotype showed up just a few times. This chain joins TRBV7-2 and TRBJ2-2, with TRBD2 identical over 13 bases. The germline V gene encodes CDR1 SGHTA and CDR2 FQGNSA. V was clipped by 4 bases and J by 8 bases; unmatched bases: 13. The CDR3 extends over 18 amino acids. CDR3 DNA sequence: TGTGCCAGCAGCTCCGAGACTAGCGGGAGGCCCCTCGGAGGGGAGCTGTTTTTT. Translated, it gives CASSSETSGRPLGGELFF.

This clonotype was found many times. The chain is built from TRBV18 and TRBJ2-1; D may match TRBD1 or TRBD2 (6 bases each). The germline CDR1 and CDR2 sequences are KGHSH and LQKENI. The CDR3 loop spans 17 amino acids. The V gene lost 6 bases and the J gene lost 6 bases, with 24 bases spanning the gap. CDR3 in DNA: TGTGCCAGCTCCCGAAGAGGGGGACTGGGGGCACCCAATGAGCAGTTCTTC. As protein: CASSRRGGLGAPNEQFF.

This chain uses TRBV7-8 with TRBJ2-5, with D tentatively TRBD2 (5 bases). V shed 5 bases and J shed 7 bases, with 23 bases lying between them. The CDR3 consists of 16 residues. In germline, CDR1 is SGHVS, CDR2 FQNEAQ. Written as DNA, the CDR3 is TGTGCCAGCAGCCCACCCCCTTCCGGAGGAAGAGGGACCCAGTACTTC. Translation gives CASSPPPSGGRGTQYF.

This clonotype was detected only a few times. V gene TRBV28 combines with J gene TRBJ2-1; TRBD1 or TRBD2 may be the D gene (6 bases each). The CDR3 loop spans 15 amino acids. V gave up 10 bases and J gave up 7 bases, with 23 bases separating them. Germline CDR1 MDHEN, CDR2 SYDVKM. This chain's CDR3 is CATTRRAEGGNEQFF. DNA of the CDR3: TGTGCCACTACAAGGCGGGCCGAAGGGGGGAATGAGCAGTTCTTC.

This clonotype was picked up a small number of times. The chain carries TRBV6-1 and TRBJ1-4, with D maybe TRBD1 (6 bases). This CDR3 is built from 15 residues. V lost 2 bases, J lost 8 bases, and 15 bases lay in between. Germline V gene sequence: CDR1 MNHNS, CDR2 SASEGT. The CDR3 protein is CASSESGGRIEKLFF. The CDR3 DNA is TGTGCCAGCAGTGAATCTGGGGGCAGGATCGAAAAACTGTTTTTT.

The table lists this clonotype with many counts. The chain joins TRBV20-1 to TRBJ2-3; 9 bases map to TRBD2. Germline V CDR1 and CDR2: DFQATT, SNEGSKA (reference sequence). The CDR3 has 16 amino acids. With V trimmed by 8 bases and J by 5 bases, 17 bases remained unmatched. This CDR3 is CSPQEGTSSRKDTQYF. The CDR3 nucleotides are TGCAGTCCGCAAGAAGGGACTAGCTCCCGGAAAGATACGCAGTATTTT.

CDR3 DNA sequence: TGTGCCAGCAGCCACAGACAGGGGATATTCTATGGCTACACCTTC. Amino acid sequence: CASSHRQGIFYGYTF. The chain has TRBV6-6 and TRBJ1-2, with TRBD1 matching 8 bases. This CDR3 comprises 15 residues. The V gene end was trimmed by 6 bases and the J gene end by 4 bases; junction bases not matched to a gene: 10. CDR1 is MNHNY and CDR2 is SVGAGI in the germline V gene (reference sequence).

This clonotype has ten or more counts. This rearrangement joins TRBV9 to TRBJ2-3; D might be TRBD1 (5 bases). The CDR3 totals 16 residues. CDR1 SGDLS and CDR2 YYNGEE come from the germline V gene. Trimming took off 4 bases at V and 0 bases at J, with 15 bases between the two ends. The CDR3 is CASSPATAPSTDTQYF. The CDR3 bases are TGTGCCAGCAGCCCGGCGACAGCACCTAGCACAGATACGCAGTATTTT.

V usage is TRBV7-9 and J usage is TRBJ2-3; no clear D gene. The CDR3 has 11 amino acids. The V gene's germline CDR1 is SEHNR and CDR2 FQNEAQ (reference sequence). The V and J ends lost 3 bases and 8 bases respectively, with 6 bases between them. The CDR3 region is CASSLSGTQYF. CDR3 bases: TGTGCCAGCAGCTTGTCGGGTACGCAGTATTTT.

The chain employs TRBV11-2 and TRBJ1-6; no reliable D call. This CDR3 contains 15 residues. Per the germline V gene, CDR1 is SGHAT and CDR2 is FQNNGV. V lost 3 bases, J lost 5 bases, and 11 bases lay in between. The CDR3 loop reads CASSFWQPNNSPLHF. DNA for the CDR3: TGTGCCAGCAGCTTCTGGCAGCCGAATAATTCACCCCTCCACTTT.

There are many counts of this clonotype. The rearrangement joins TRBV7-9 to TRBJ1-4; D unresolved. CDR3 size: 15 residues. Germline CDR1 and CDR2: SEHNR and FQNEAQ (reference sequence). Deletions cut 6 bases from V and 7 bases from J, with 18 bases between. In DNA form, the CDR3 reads TGTGCCAGCAGGTCGGACCGGCGGGGTATTGAAAAACTGTTTTTT. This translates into CASRSDRRGIEKLFF.

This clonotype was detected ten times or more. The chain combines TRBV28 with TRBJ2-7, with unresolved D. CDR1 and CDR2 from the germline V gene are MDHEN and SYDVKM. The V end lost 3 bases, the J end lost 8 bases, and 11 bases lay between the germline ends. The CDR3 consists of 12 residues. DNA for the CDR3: TGTGCCAGCAGTTTGGCCCCTACGAAGCAGTACTTC. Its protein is CASSLAPTKQYF.